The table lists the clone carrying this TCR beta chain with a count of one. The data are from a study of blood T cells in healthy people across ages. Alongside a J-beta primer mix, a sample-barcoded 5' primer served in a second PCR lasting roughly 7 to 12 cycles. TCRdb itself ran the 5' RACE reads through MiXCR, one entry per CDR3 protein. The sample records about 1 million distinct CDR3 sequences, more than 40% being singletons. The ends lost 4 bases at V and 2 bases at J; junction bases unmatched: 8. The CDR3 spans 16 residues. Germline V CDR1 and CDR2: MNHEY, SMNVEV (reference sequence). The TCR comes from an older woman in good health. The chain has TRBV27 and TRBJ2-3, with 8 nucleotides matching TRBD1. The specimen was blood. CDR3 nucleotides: TGTGCCAGCAGTTCAAGGGACAGGATAACCACAGATACGCAGTATTTT. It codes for CASSSRDRITTDTQYF.